These 30 T cell receptor beta chains came from one sample sequenced in a study of immune evolution from preneoplasia to lung adenocarcinoma. Sequencing used immunoSEQ multiplex PCR; TCRdb keeps in-frame clones, though not all of them. Here the sample spans under 10,000 clones, 79% being singletons. Specimen: FFPE adjacent normal lung tissue. All receptors come from a person between 60 and 79 years old with lung adenocarcinoma.

This rearrangement joins TRBV9 to TRBJ2-1; D is ambiguous. V shed 5 bases and J shed 9 bases, with 9 bases lying between them. Germline CDR1 SGDLS, CDR2 YYNGEE. The length of the CDR3 is 11 residues. The CDR3 DNA reads as TGTGCCAGCAGTAGAGGTCCTGAGCAGTTCTTC. Its protein is CASSRGPEQFF. The whole variable domain, filled in from reference TRBV9 and TRBJ2-1, reads DSGVTQTPKHLITATGQRVTLRCSPRSGDLSVYWYQQSLDQGLQFLIQYYNGEERAKGNILERFSAQQFPDLHSELNLSSLELGDSALYFCASSRGPEQFFGPGTRLTVL.

CDR3 loop: CAISGLAGALGHEQYF. The CDR3 DNA follows: TGTGCCATCAGTGGACTAGCGGGGGCCCTGGGCCACGAGCAGTACTTC. This chain links TRBV10-3 with TRBJ2-7; 12 bases map to TRBD2. CDR1 is ENHRY, CDR2 SYGVKD, per germline. V shed 4 bases, J shed 5 bases, and the junction held 9 bases outside the gene matches. This CDR3 spans 16 amino acids.

The chain links TRBV27 to TRBJ1-2; 7 nucleotides line up with TRBD1. CDR1 and CDR2 from the germline V gene are MNHEY and SMNVEV (reference sequence). Trimming at V came to 6 bases and at J to 2 bases, leaving 3 bases not matched to a gene. The CDR3 sequence is 13 residues long. CDR3 sequence (DNA): TGTGCCAGCAGCCAGACAGGGAACTATGGCTACACCTTC. This encodes CASSQTGNYGYTF.

This rearrangement joins TRBV5-1 to TRBJ2-1, with D unresolved. The length of the CDR3 is 16 residues. In germline, CDR1 is SGHRS, CDR2 YFSETQ. Trimming cost V 4 bases and J 0 bases, with 14 bases left between them. The CDR3 DNA reads TGCGCCAGCAGCCTCGGGTGGGGTAGCTCCTACAATGAGCAGTTCTTC. Translated, it gives CASSLGWGSSYNEQFF. The full variable domain, in which reference TRBV5-1 and TRBJ2-1 provide the parts outside the CDR3, is KAGVTQTPRYLIKTRGQQVTLSCSPISGHRSVSWYQQTPGQGLQFLFEYFSETQRNKGNFPGRFSGRQFSNSRSEMNVSTLELGDSALYLCASSLGWGSSYNEQFFGPGTRLTVL.

CDR3 bases: TGTGCCAGCAGCTGGACTCAGAACACTGAAGCTTTCTTT. It is translated as CASSWTQNTEAFF. The rearrangement joins TRBV7-3 to TRBJ1-1; unclear D gene. V shed 4 bases and J shed 1 base, with 7 bases lying between them. This CDR3 region has 13 residues. Germline loops: CDR1 SGHTA, CDR2 FQGTGA.

The CDR3 DNA follows: TGTGCCAGCAGCGTAACTCTGGACGGCCTCTATGGCTACACCTTC. It encodes CASSVTLDGLYGYTF. The chain joins TRBV9 to TRBJ1-2, with unresolved D. The CDR3 is 15 amino acids. Germline V gives CDR1 SGDLS, CDR2 YYNGEE. Trimming took off 1 base at V and 4 bases at J, with 14 bases between the two ends.

The genes are TRBV5-1 and TRBJ2-1; D gene unclear. Germline V gene sequence: CDR1 SGHRS, CDR2 YFSETQ. The CDR3 has 13 residues. Trimming shortened V by 0 bases and J by 8 bases, and 9 bases separated the two germline ends. For the CDR3, the DNA is TGCGCCAGCAGCTTGGGACTTAACCATGAGCAGTTCTTC. Protein product: CASSLGLNHEQFF.

This clone appeared once. Other nucleotide sequences from this sample produce the same CDR3. The V call is TRBV6-1, the J call TRBJ2-7; D gene ambiguous. CDR1 is MNHNS and CDR2 is SASEGT in the germline V gene. There are 12 residues in the CDR3. V was pared by 3 bases and J by 4 bases, with 7 bases between. For the CDR3, the DNA is TGTGCCAGCAGTGAGTCCGGGTACGAGCAGTACTTC. Its protein product is CASSESGYEQYF.

The V gene is TRBV25-1, the J gene TRBJ2-7, with 8 bases aligning to TRBD2. The V and J ends lost 4 bases and 7 bases, in that order; junction bases with no gene match: 18. The length of the CDR3 is 17 residues. Germline lookup yields CDR1 MGHDK and CDR2 SYGVNS. The CDR3 DNA is TGTGCCAGCAGTGCCCCTAGGGCTAGCGGGTGGTGTCTGGAGCAGTACTTC. Translating gives CASSAPRASGWCLEQYF.

The rearrangement joins TRBV30 to TRBJ2-5; TRBD2 agrees at 11 bases. The CDR3 covers 16 residues. V was clipped by 2 bases and J by 5 bases; unmatched bases: 10. CDR1 is GTSNPN and CDR2 is SVGIG in the germline V gene (reference sequence). DNA for the CDR3: TGTGCCTGGAGTCGGGGATTAGCGGGAGGGATGGAGACCCAGTACTTC. This translates into CAWSRGLAGGMETQYF.

Relative to its sample, this clone is medium-sized. J is TRBJ1-5 and V is TRBV10-3; 8 positions match TRBD1. Per the germline V gene, CDR1 is ENHRY and CDR2 is SYGVKD. The ends lost 0 bases at V and 13 bases at J; junction bases unmatched: 2. This CDR3 contains 12 residues. CDR3 sequence: CAISESGQEQHF. The CDR3 DNA is TGTGCCATCAGTGAGTCGGGACAGGAGCAGCATTTT.

The V call is TRBV30, the J call TRBJ1-4; 11 positions match TRBD1. This CDR3 has 14 residues. Germline CDR1 and CDR2: GTSNPN and SVGIG (reference sequence). J was trimmed by 8 bases and V by 0 bases; bases with no gene match: 2. This CDR3 reads CAWSVGQGAEKLFF. The CDR3 DNA sequence: TGTGCCTGGAGTGTTGGACAGGGGGCCGAAAAACTGTTTTTT.

The chain uses TRBV28 and TRBJ1-1, with D perhaps TRBD1 (6 bases). The CDR3 has 15 amino acids. The V gene's germline CDR1 is MDHEN and CDR2 SYDVKM. Trimming took off 3 bases at V and 4 bases at J, with 15 bases between the two ends. The CDR3 nucleotides are TGTGCCAGCAGTTTTTTACGGGGGGGGGCCACTGAAGCTTTCTTT. It is translated as CASSFLRGGATEAFF.

The genes are TRBV6-5 and TRBJ1-5; TRBD1 matches at 7 bases. This CDR3 spans 14 amino acids. The V gene end was trimmed by 2 bases and the J gene end by 7 bases; junction bases not matched to a gene: 5. From germline, CDR1 is MNHEY and CDR2 SVGAGI. CDR3 in amino acids: CASSYEYRGQPQHF. The CDR3 DNA reads TGTGCCAGCAGTTACGAGTACAGGGGACAGCCCCAGCATTTT.

The chain carries TRBV7-2 and TRBJ2-5, with D perhaps matching TRBD2 (6 bases). V lost 3 bases, J lost 5 bases, and 16 bases lay in between. Germline V gives CDR1 SGHTA, CDR2 FQGNSA. This CDR3 is built from 15 residues. The CDR3 protein is CASSFNGGSGETQYF. The CDR3 DNA reads as TGTGCCAGCAGCTTCAATGGGGGGAGCGGGGAGACCCAGTACTTC.

This chain uses TRBV27 with TRBJ1-1; D is possibly TRBD1 (5 bases). The CDR3 is 16 residues long. Deletions cut 9 bases from V and 0 bases from J, with 20 bases between. Germline CDR1 is MNHEY and CDR2 is SMNVEV (reference sequence). The CDR3 reads CASKRDGRFMNTEAFF. DNA of the CDR3: TGTGCCAGTAAAAGGGACGGACGCTTCATGAACACTGAAGCTTTCTTT.

A note on this clone: The junction shows a germline mismatch at one end, possibly a read error. V gene TRBV28 combines with J gene TRBJ2-7; TRBD1 matches at 7 bases. CDR3 length equals 16 residues. Germline values: CDR1 MDHEN, CDR2 SYDVKM. The CDR3 is CAGSLYPRQGPYEQYF. CDR3 sequence (DNA): TGTGCCGGCAGCTTATACCCCCGACAGGGCCCCTACGAGCAGTACTTC.

In this sample, this clone turned up a few times. This chain joins TRBV28 and TRBJ2-7; 8 bases are shared with TRBD1. The J segment lost 6 bases and the V segment lost 4 bases, leaving 8 bases of the junction unmatched. The germline gives CDR1 MDHEN, CDR2 SYDVKM. This CDR3 is 14 amino acids long. The CDR3 bases are TGTGCCAGCAGTTACGACAGGGGAGAGGCCGAGCAGTACTTC. Amino acids: CASSYDRGEAEQYF.

This sequence joins TRBV5-1 and TRBJ2-3, with D uncertain. The germline gives CDR1 SGHRS, CDR2 YFSETQ. This CDR3 has 14 amino acids. The V end was cut by 0 bases, the J end by 0 bases, with 5 bases between. CDR3 loop: CASSLAYSTDTQYF. In DNA, the CDR3 is TGCGCCAGCAGCTTGGCCTACAGCACAGATACGCAGTATTTT.

The genes are TRBV19 and TRBJ2-5, with 7 positions matching TRBD1. Germline trimming cut 7 bases from V and 5 bases from J; bases unmatched to any gene: 13. Germline V gene sequence: CDR1 LNHDA, CDR2 SQIVND (reference sequence). The CDR3 is 15 amino acids. The CDR3 loop is CASMRTGEFGETQYF. The CDR3 coding sequence is TGTGCCAGTATGAGGACAGGAGAATTCGGGGAGACCCAGTACTTC.

The V call is TRBV27, the J call TRBJ2-7; D is possibly TRBD2 (5 bases). V lost 5 bases and J 6 bases, leaving 17 bases between the germline ends. Germline V gives CDR1 MNHEY, CDR2 SMNVEV (reference sequence). The CDR3 extends over 14 amino acids. This chain's CDR3 is CASSPQAVGGEQYF. The CDR3 DNA reads TGTGCCAGCAGTCCTCAAGCGGTGGGTGGCGAGCAGTACTTC.

The chain has TRBV27 and TRBJ1-2, with unresolved D. The germline gives CDR1 MNHEY, CDR2 SMNVEV (reference sequence). V gave up 5 bases and J gave up 8 bases, with 18 bases separating them. This CDR3 is built from 14 residues. The CDR3 sequence is CASSPQMQPEGYTF. CDR3 bases: TGTGCCAGCAGTCCACAGATGCAACCAGAGGGCTACACCTTC.

The chain carries TRBV2 and TRBJ2-1; 8 nucleotides agree with TRBD2. The junction had 11 bases not matched to a gene; V was cut back by 8 bases and J by 8 bases. The CDR3 totals 14 residues. In germline, CDR1 is SNHLY, CDR2 FYNNEI. Here the CDR3 reads CASVGTRRFDEQFF. DNA for the CDR3: TGTGCCAGCGTCGGGACTAGAAGGTTCGATGAGCAGTTCTTC.

The chain recombines TRBV10-3 with TRBJ2-5; maybe TRBD2 (5 bases). Between the trimmed V and J ends, which lost 2 bases and 7 bases, there was a span of 20 bases. Germline assignment: CDR1 ENHRY and CDR2 SYGVKD. The CDR3 runs to 16 residues. CDR3 bases: TGTGCCATCAGTGAGCCAGGACCTGTCACCAGCGGGACCCAGTACTTC. This sequence encodes CAISEPGPVTSGTQYF.

J is TRBJ2-1 and V is TRBV5-8; 12 bases fit TRBD2. With 4 bases clipped from V and 8 bases from J, the junction kept 7 bases outside the gene matches. This CDR3 has 15 amino acids. The V gene's germline CDR1 is SGHTS and CDR2 YDEGEE. The CDR3 DNA reads TGTGCCAGCAGCACCGGGACTAGCGGGTTATATGAGCAGTTCTTC. Translated, it gives CASSTGTSGLYEQFF.

The chain employs TRBV29-1 and TRBJ2-1; D may match TRBD1 or TRBD2 (5 bases each). The CDR3 is 13 residues long. Germline-derived CDR1 and CDR2 are SQVTM and ANQGSEA. With 3 bases removed from V and 5 bases from J, the gap between germline ends came to 11 bases. CDR3 region: CSVERGGHNEQFF. The CDR3 coding sequence is TGCAGCGTTGAGCGTGGGGGTCACAATGAGCAGTTCTTC.

The chain recombines TRBV30 with TRBJ1-3; D gene ambiguous. The length of the CDR3 is 11 residues. CDR1 and CDR2 from the germline V gene are GTSNPN and SVGIG (reference sequence). Between the trimmed V and J ends, which lost 0 bases and 8 bases, there was a span of 5 bases. The CDR3 DNA sequence: TGTGCCTGGAGTGTAGCAGACACCATATATTTT. This sequence encodes CAWSVADTIYF.

The J gene is TRBJ2-7, the V gene TRBV6-1; TRBD2 agrees at 8 bases. Germline V gives CDR1 MNHNS, CDR2 SASEGT. V lost 10 bases and J lost 3; bases outside the gene matches: 11. The CDR3 spans 14 residues. The CDR3 loop reads CATFTSGVYYEQYF. CDR3 bases: TGTGCCACGTTTACTAGCGGAGTTTACTACGAGCAGTACTTC.

The chain joins TRBV10-3 to TRBJ2-4; D gene ambiguous. The germline V and J ends were trimmed by 3 bases and 0 bases, with 6 bases remaining between them. This CDR3 comprises 14 residues. CDR1 and CDR2 from the germline V gene are ENHRY and SYGVKD. CDR3 in DNA: TGTGCCATCAGTGACCCTTTAGCCAAAAACATTCAGTACTTC. Its translation: CAISDPLAKNIQYF.

V gene TRBV6-5 combines with J gene TRBJ1-1; D uncertain. Looked up from germline, CDR1 is MNHEY and CDR2 is SVGAGI. The CDR3 sequence is 14 residues long. Trimming shortened V by 2 bases and J by 3 bases, and 10 bases separated the two germline ends. CDR3 sequence: CASSYSYRDTEAFF. Here the CDR3 DNA reads TGTGCCAGCAGTTACAGCTATCGGGACACTGAAGCTTTCTTT.